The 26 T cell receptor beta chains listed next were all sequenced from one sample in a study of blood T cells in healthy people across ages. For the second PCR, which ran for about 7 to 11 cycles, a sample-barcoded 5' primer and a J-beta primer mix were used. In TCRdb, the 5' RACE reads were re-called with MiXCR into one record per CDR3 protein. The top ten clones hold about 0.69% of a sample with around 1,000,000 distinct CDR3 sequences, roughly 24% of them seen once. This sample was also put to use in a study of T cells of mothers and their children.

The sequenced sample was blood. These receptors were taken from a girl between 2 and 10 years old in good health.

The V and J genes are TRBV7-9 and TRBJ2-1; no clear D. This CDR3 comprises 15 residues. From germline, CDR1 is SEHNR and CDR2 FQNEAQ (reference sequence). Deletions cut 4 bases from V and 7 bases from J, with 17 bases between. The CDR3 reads CASSSMAAGGNEQFF. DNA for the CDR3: TGTGCCAGCAGCTCGATGGCGGCAGGTGGTAATGAGCAGTTCTTC. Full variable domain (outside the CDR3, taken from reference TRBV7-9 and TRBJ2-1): DTGVSQNPRHKITKRGQNVTFRCDPISEHNRLYWYRQTLGQGPEFLTYFQNEAQLEKSRLLSDRFSAERPKGSFSTLEIQRTEQGDSAMYLCASSSMAAGGNEQFFGPGTRLTVL.

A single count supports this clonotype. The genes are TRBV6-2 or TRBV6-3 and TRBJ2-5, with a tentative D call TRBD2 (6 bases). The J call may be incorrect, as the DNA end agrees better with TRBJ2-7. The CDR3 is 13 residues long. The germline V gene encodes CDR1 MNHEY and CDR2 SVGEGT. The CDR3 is CASIHPRGYEQYF. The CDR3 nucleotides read TGTGCCAGCATCCACCCCCGGGGGTACGAGCAGTACTTC.

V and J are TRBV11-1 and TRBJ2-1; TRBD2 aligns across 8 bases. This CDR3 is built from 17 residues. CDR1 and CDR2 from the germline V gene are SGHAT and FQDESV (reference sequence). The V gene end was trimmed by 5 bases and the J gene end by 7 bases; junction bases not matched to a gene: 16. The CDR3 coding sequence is TGTGCCAGCAGCCCGCATAGCCGCGGGATAGCGGGAAATGAGCAGTTCTTC. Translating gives CASSPHSRGIAGNEQFF.

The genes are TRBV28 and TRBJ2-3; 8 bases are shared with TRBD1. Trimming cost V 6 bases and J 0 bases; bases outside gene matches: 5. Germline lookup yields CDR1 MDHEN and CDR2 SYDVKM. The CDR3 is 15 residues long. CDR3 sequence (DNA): TGTGCCAGCAGGACGACAGGGGCGAGCACAGATACGCAGTATTTT. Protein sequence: CASRTTGASTDTQYF.

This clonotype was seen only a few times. The CDR3 region has the DNA TGTGCCAGCAGTTTGAGTAGGCTTATGAACACTGAAGCTTTCTTT. As protein: CASSLSRLMNTEAFF. The gene calls are TRBV28 and TRBJ1-1; D not resolved. This CDR3 spans 15 amino acids. Germline CDR1 MDHEN, CDR2 SYDVKM. Between the trimmed V and J ends, which lost 3 bases and 0 bases, there was a span of 11 bases.

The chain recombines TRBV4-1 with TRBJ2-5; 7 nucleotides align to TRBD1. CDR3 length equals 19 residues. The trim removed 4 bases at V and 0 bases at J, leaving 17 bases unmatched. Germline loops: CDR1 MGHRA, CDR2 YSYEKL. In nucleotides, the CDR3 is TGCGCCAGCAGCCGAAATCCAGGGGGTTCCACGGGGTACCAAGAGACCCAGTACTTC. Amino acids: CASSRNPGGSTGYQETQYF.

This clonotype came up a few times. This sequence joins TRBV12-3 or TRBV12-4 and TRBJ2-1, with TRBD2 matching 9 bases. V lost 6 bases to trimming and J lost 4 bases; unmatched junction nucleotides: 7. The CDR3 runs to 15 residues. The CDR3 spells CASSFRTSDYNEQFF. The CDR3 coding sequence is TGTGCCAGCAGCTTTAGGACTAGCGATTACAATGAGCAGTTCTTC.

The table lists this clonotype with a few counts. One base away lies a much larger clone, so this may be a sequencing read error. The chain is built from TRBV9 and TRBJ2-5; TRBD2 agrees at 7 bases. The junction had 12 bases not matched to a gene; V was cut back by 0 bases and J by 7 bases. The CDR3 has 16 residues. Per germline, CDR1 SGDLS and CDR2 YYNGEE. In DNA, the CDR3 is TGTGCCAGCAGCGTAGGTGGTGCGGGAGCCGAGGGGACCCAGTACTTC. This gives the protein CASSVGGAGAEGTQYF.

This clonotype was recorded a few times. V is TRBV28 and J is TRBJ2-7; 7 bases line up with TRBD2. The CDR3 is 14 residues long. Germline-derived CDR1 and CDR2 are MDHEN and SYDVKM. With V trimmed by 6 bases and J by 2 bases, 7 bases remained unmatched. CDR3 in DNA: TGTGCCAGCAGAGAAAGCGGGACCGCCTACGAGCAGTACTTC. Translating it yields CASRESGTAYEQYF.

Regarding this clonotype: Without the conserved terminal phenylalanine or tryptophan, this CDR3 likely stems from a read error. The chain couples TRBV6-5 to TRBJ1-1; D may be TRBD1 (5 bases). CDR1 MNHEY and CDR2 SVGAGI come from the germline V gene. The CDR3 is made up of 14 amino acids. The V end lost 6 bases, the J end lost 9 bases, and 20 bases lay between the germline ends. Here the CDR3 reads CASRPQIDSIQAFI. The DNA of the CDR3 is TGTGCCAGCAGACCACAGATCGACAGTATTCAAGCTTTCATT.

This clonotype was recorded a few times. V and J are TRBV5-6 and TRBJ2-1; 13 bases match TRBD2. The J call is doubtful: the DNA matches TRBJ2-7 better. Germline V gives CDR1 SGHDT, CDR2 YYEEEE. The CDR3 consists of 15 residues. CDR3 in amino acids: CASRQTGTSGDEQYF. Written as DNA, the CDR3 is TGTGCCAGCAGACAGACCGGGACTAGCGGGGACGAGCAGTACTTC.

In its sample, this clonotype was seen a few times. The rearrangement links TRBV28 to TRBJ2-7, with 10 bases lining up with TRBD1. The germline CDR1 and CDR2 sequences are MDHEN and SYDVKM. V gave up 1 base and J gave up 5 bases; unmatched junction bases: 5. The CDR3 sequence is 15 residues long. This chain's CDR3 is CASSLLGQGSHEQYF. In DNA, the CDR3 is TGTGCCAGCAGTTTATTGGGACAGGGGTCCCACGAGCAGTACTTC.

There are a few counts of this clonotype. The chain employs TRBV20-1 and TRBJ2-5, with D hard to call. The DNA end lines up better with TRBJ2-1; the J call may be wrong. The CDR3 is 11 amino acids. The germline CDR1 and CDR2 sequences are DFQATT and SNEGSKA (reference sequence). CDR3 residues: CSAPRYNEQFF. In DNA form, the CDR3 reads TGCAGTGCCCCACGCTACAATGAGCAGTTCTTC.

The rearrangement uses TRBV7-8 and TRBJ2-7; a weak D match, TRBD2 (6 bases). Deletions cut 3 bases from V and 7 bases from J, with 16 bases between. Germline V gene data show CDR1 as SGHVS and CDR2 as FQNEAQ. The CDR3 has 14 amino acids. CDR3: CASSFTGTYNEQYF. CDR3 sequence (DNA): TGTGCCAGCAGCTTTACCGGGACTTATAATGAGCAGTACTTC.

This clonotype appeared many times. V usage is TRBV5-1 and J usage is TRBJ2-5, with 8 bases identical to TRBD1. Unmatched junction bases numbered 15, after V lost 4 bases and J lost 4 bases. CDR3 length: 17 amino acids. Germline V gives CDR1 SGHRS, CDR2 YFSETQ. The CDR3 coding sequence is TGCGCCAGCAGCGTGGGACAGGTCGCATTCTCTCGAGAGACCCAGTACTTC. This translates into CASSVGQVAFSRETQYF.

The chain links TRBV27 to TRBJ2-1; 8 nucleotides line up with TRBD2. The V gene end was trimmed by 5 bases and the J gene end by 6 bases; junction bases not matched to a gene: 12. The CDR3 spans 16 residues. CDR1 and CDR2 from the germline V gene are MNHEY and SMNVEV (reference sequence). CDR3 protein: CASSPTSAGGANEQFF. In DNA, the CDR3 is TGTGCCAGCAGTCCGACGTCGGCGGGGGGTGCCAATGAGCAGTTCTTC.

Here the CDR3 DNA reads TGTGCCAGCAGCGAAGACCGGGACCTCATCTATGGCTACACCTTC. Protein: CASSEDRDLIYGYTF. The rearrangement joins TRBV7-9 to TRBJ1-2, with a weak D call TRBD1 (5 bases). V was trimmed by 5 bases and J by 4 bases, leaving 17 bases between them. The CDR3 covers 15 residues. The germline V gene has CDR1 SEHNR and CDR2 FQNEAQ (reference sequence).

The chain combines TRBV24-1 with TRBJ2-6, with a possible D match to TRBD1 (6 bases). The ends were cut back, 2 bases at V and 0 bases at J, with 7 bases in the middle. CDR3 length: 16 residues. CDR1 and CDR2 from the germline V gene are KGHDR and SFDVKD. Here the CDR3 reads CATSDWGLSGANVLTF. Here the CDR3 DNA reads TGTGCCACCAGTGATTGGGGGCTCTCTGGGGCCAACGTCCTGACTTTC.

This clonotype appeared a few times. The CDR3 DNA follows: TGTGCCAGCAGCTTAATAGAGGCTAGCGGTAGCACAGATACGCAGTATTTT. Encoded protein: CASSLIEASGSTDTQYF. The V call is TRBV11-2, the J call TRBJ2-3; the match to TRBD2 covers 7 bases. There are 17 residues in the CDR3. Trimming at V came to 2 bases and at J to 0 bases, leaving 8 bases not matched to a gene. The germline CDR1 and CDR2 sequences are SGHAT and FQNNGV.

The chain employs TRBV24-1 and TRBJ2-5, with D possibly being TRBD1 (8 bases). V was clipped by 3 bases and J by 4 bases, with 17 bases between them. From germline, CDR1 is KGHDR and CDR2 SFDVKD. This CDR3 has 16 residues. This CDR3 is CATSDSGTGEGETQYF. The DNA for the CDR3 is TGTGCCACCAGTGATAGCGGGACAGGAGAAGGAGAGACCCAGTACTTC.

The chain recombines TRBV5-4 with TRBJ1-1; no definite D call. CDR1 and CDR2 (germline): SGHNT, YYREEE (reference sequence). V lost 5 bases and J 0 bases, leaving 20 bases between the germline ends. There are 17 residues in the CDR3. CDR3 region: CASSLLYTGNLNTEAFF. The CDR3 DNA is TGTGCCAGCAGTTTACTTTATACCGGGAACCTGAACACTGAAGCTTTCTTT.

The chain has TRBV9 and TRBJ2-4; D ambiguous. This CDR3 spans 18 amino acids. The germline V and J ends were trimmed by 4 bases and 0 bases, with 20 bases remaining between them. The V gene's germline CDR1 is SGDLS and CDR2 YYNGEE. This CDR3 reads CASSIGGIVGSAKNIQYF. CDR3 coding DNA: TGTGCCAGCAGCATCGGCGGAATTGTGGGATCAGCCAAAAACATTCAGTACTTC.

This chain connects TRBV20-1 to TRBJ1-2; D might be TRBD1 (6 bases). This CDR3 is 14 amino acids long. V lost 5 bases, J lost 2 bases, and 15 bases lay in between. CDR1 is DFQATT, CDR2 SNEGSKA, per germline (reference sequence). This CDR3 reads CSAPPTGFNYGYTF. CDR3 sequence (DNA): TGCAGTGCTCCTCCTACAGGGTTCAACTATGGCTACACCTTC.

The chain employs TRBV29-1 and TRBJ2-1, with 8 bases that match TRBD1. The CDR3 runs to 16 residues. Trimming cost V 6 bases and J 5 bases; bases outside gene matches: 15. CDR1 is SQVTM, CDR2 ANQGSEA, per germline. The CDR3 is CSVDTPDRETHNEQFF. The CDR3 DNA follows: TGCAGCGTCGATACCCCGGACAGGGAAACCCACAATGAGCAGTTCTTC.

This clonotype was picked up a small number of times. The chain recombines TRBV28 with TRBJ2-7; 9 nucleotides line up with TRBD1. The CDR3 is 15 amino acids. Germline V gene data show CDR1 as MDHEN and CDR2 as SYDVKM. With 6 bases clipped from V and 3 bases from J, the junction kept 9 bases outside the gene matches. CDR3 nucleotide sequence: TGTGCCAGCAGCGCTCCGGGACAGGGATACTACGAGCAGTACTTC. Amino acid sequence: CASSAPGQGYYEQYF.

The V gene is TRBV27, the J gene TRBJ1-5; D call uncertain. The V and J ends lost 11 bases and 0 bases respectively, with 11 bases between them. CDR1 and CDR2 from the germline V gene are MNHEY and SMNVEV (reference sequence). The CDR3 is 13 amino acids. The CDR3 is CAVGVNSNQPQHF. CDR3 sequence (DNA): TGTGCCGTCGGGGTGAATAGCAATCAGCCCCAGCATTTT.